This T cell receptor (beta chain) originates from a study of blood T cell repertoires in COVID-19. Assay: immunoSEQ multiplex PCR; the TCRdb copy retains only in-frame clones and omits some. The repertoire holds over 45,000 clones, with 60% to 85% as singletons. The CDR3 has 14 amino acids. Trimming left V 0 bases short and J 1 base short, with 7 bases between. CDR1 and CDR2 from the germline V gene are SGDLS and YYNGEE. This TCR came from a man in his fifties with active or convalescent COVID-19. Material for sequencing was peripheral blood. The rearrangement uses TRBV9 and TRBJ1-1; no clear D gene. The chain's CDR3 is CASSVGWQNTEAFF. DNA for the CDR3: TGTGCCAGCAGCGTAGGTTGGCAGAACACTGAAGCTTTCTTT. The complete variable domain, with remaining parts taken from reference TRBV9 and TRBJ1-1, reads DSGVTQTPKHLITATGQRVTLRCSPRSGDLSVYWYQQSLDQGLQFLIQYYNGEERAKGNILERFSAQQFPDLHSELNLSSLELGDSALYFCASSVGWQNTEAFFGQGTRLTVV.